The 13 T cell receptor beta chains presented below share a single source sample, sequenced in a study of shared clonotypes between healthy human individuals. Clones were read by immunoSEQ multiplex PCR, and TCRdb kept only the in-frame ones, dropping some. The sample lists about 2.4 million clones, approximately 93% seen once, with more than 0.35% in the top ten. Input material: naive CD4+ T cells from PBMCs. Sample subset: CD45RA+ positively selected. These receptors all stem from a man between 18 and 35 years old in good health. Some clones in this sample may be carry-over from other donors' samples.

The chain uses TRBV2 and TRBJ1-1; 7 nucleotides align to TRBD1. V was pared by 4 bases and J by 2 bases, with 7 bases of the junction left unmatched. Germline CDR1 is SNHLY and CDR2 is FYNNEI. The CDR3 has 15 residues. The CDR3 is CASSGKDRTNTEAFF. CDR3 coding DNA: TGTGCCAGCAGTGGAAAGGACAGGACCAACACTGAAGCTTTCTTT.

This clone was found once. The chain combines TRBV7-3 with TRBJ2-1, with 14 bases identical to TRBD2. The CDR3 consists of 15 residues. After removal of 2 bases from V and 9 bases from J, the junction contained 3 bases not matched to a gene. Germline-derived CDR1 and CDR2 are SGHTA and FQGTGA. DNA for the CDR3: TGTGCCAGCAGCTTAGGGACTAGCGGGAGACTTGAGCAGTTCTTC. Translation gives CASSLGTSGRLEQFF.

The chain joins TRBV6-1 to TRBJ1-1, with D uncertain. Deletions cut 5 bases from V and 6 bases from J, with 1 base between. The CDR3 covers 9 residues. CDR1 is MNHNS and CDR2 is SASEGT in the germline V gene. CDR3 sequence reads: CASSPEAFF. The CDR3, as DNA: TGTGCCAGCAGTCCTGAAGCTTTCTTT.

This clone was recorded only once. The V call is TRBV4-3, the J call TRBJ2-1, with 11 bases that match TRBD2. CDR3 length equals 18 residues. Trimming at V came to 4 bases and at J to 5 bases, leaving 13 bases not matched to a gene. Germline CDR1 reads LGHNA; CDR2 reads YSLEER. This CDR3 reads CASSRAVAGGPEHNEQFF. The CDR3 DNA sequence: TGCGCCAGCAGCCGCGCGGTAGCGGGAGGGCCGGAGCACAATGAGCAGTTCTTC.

The rearrangement uses TRBV11-3 and TRBJ2-3, with D possibly being TRBD1 or TRBD2 (5 bases each). V was shortened by 3 bases and J by 14 bases, with 18 bases between the two germline ends. The CDR3 runs to 13 residues. Per the germline V gene, CDR1 is SGHNT and CDR2 is YENEEA. The CDR3 loop reads CASSLGPTGRAYF. In DNA form, the CDR3 reads TGTGCCAGCAGCTTGGGACCCACGGGTCGAGCGTATTTT.

This clone occurred once. The V gene is TRBV29-1, the J gene TRBJ2-1; the D gene is possibly TRBD1 (6 bases). Trimming removed 7 bases at V and 6 bases at J, with 16 bases between. The CDR3 extends over 13 amino acids. The germline gives CDR1 SQVTM, CDR2 ANQGSEA. Here the CDR3 DNA reads TGCAGCGCGTCGGACAGAGCAGGCAATGAGCAGTTCTTC. This encodes CSASDRAGNEQFF.

DNA for the CDR3: TGTGCCAGCAGCGCTAGCGGGAGGCCTCCCTTCTCCTACGAGCAGTACTTC. Translation: CASSASGRPPFSYEQYF. The J gene is TRBJ2-7, the V gene TRBV13; 11 bases are shared with TRBD2. Trimming took 5 bases from V and 0 from J; bases not matched to a gene: 9. Germline lookup yields CDR1 PRHDT and CDR2 FYEKMQ (reference sequence). CDR3 length equals 17 residues.

The chain has TRBV11-3 and TRBJ1-1; TRBD1 matches 11 bases. Germline lookup yields CDR1 SGHNT and CDR2 YENEEA. J lost 8 bases, V lost 2 bases, and 7 bases had no gene match. The CDR3 is 15 residues long. The CDR3 bases are TGTGCCAGCAGCTTAAGCGGGACAGGGGGAAGGGAAGCTTTCTTT. Translation: CASSLSGTGGREAFF.

The chain uses TRBV28 and TRBJ1-4; 10 bases are a match to TRBD1. This CDR3 spans 16 amino acids. The V gene's germline CDR1 is MDHEN and CDR2 SYDVKM. V was pared by 5 bases and J by 8 bases, with 11 bases of the junction left unmatched. DNA of the CDR3: TGTGCCAGCAGTCTGCGACAGGGGGCCATAGGGGAAAAACTGTTTTTT. It specifies CASSLRQGAIGEKLFF.

V and J are TRBV10-3 and TRBJ2-7; the D is unclear. This CDR3 is 13 amino acids long. Trimming cost V 0 bases and J 5 bases, with 8 bases left between them. The germline CDR1 and CDR2 sequences are ENHRY and SYGVKD. Here the CDR3 DNA reads TGTGCCATCAGTGAGTCGACCCTTAACGAGCAGTACTTC. Translated: CAISESTLNEQYF.

The chain uses TRBV7-2 and TRBJ2-7; 10 bases match TRBD2. V shed 4 bases, J shed 6 bases, and the junction held 9 bases outside the gene matches. CDR1 SGHTA and CDR2 FQGNSA come from the germline V gene. The CDR3 has 15 residues. CDR3 coding DNA: TGTGCCAGCAGCTCGGATCTAGCGGGAGTAGGCGAGCAGTACTTC. Translating gives CASSSDLAGVGEQYF.

The chain has TRBV30 and TRBJ1-5; D not certain. This CDR3 has 14 residues. Germline values: CDR1 GTSNPN, CDR2 SVGIG (reference sequence). The V end lost 2 bases, the J end lost 0 bases, and 8 bases lay between the germline ends. This CDR3 is CAWSIQSSNQPQHF. CDR3 coding DNA: TGTGCCTGGAGTATACAGAGTAGCAATCAGCCCCAGCATTTT.

This sequence joins TRBV10-3 and TRBJ1-1, with TRBD1 matching over 12 bases. This CDR3 is built from 15 residues. After removal of 0 bases from V and 7 bases from J, the junction contained 3 bases not matched to a gene. Germline V gives CDR1 ENHRY, CDR2 SYGVKD. CDR3 DNA sequence: TGTGCCATCAGTGAGTCGGGACAGGGGGCCGGTGAAGCTTTCTTT. Its translation: CAISESGQGAGEAFF.